The source of this T cell receptor beta chain is a study of T cells after yellow fever vaccination. This CDR3 has 14 amino acids. Germline V CDR1 and CDR2: SQVTM, ANQGSEA. Trimming at V came to 3 bases and at J to 7 bases, leaving 6 bases not matched to a gene. This clonotype has just a few counts. Its antigen is as yet unknown. Study findings and constraints: Re-detected after boosting: most primary clones, 96% of CD4 and about 85% of CD8.

One entry per CDR3 protein results from TCRdb running MiXCR on the 5' RACE reads. The sample lists roughly 520,000 distinct CDR3 sequences; roughly 22% were seen once. The chain joins TRBV29-1 to TRBJ2-1; 10 nucleotides line up with TRBD2. This sequence originates from a man younger than 30 who received the YFV17D yellow fever vaccine. The material was PBMCs, obtained approximately 22 days after the first yellow fever vaccination. DNA for the CDR3: TGCAGCGTTGATGCTAGCGGGGGACGAAATGAGCAGTTCTTC. This codes for CSVDASGGRNEQFF.